This T cell receptor (beta chain) is from a study of shared clonotypes between healthy human individuals. Selected positively for CCR7 and CD45RO-negative, naive CD8 cells excluded terminally differentiated effector memory CD45RA+ cells. On this clone: Germline is not matched at one junction end, which may reflect a read error.

Sequencing was performed with immunoSEQ multiplex PCR; in TCRdb, only in-frame clones are kept and a portion is missing. The sample has around 2.1 million clones, approximately 94% seen once. The CDR3 spans 11 residues. CDR1 SEHNR and CDR2 FQNEAQ come from the germline V gene (reference sequence). This TCR derives from a man between 18 and 29 years old in good health. Some clones in this sample may be carry-over from other donors' samples. The J gene is TRBJ1-3, the V gene TRBV7-9, with a weak D call TRBD1 (5 bases). The sequenced sample was naive CD8+ T cells from PBMCs. The CDR3 is CASSLAWAQGF. In DNA, the CDR3 is TGTGCCAGCAGCTTAGCCTGGGCGCAGGGTTTT.